Listed below are T cell receptor beta chains from one sample, sequenced in a study of vaccination effects on CD4 cells after COVID-19. These receptors' antigens are unknown. Data came from immunoSEQ multiplex PCR; TCRdb stores just in-frame clones and leaves some out. Altogether around 25,000 clones are present, about 74% being singletons, with the ten largest covering around a tenth. This specimen consisted of CD4+ T cells from PBMCs cultured with HCoV-NL63 spike peptides, obtained before COVID-19 vaccination. These TCRs come from a human donor who received a COVID-19 vaccine. Each CDR3 is given with its conserved first and last residue. The D gene is left open where the match is weak. The listing skips clone size in some rows; elsewhere it reads once, few, many or a size class.

clone_size	j_call	v_call	d_call	cdr3_nt	cdr3_aa
.	TRBJ1-1	TRBV19	TRBD1	TGTGCCAGTAGTATAGAAGGGCGAGGACAGGGCACTGAAGCTTTCTTT	CASSIEGRGQGTEAFF
few	TRBJ1-2	TRBV30	.	TGTGCCTGGAGTTACAGGGAGAGCTATGGCTACACCTTC	CAWSYRESYGYTF
.	TRBJ2-5	TRBV11-2	.	TGTGCCAGCAGCTTAGGTCCTGCGGGGACCCAGTACTTC	CASSLGPAGTQYF
.	TRBJ2-3	TRBV4-1	.	TGCGCCAGCAGCCCCCCTGTCACAGATACGCAGTATTTT	CASSPPVTDTQYF
.	TRBJ2-1	TRBV24-1	.	TGTGCCACCAGTGATTTGCGATCTAGAAACAATGAGCAGTTCTTC	CATSDLRSRNNEQFF
few	TRBJ2-7	TRBV29-1	.	TGCAGCGTTCTATCCGGGGGGCGGGAGCAGTACTTC	CSVLSGGREQYF
.	TRBJ1-6	TRBV20-1	.	TGCAGTGCGGGGGTTTATTCACCCCTCCACTTT	CSAGVYSPLHF
.	TRBJ1-6	TRBV24-1	.	TGTGCCACGGCCCACCGGCAGCCTAATTCACCCCTCCACTTT	CATAHRQPNSPLHF
.	TRBJ2-1	TRBV19	.	TGTGCCAGTAGTGACGAGCGCGGAGGGTCCTACAATGAGCAGTTCTTC	CASSDERGGSYNEQFF
.	TRBJ1-1	TRBV6-4	.	TGTGCCAGCAGCCACACGGGGCCGAACACTGAAGCTTTCTTT	CASSHTGPNTEAFF
.	TRBJ1-1	TRBV18	.	TGTGCCAGCTCACCACTCGCCCGGAGCGGTGGGCGAAGTGGGAACACTGAAGCTTTCTTT	CASSPLARSGGRSGNTEAFF
once	TRBJ1-3	TRBV7-2	.	TGTGCCAGCAGCTCCGGACGGAGCTCTGGAAACACCATATATTTT	CASSSGRSSGNTIYF
.	TRBJ2-7	TRBV6-6	.	TGTGCCAGCAGTTACATCGGTACCCTCTACGAGCAGTACTTC	CASSYIGTLYEQYF
.	TRBJ1-4	TRBV6-4	TRBD1	TGTGCCAGCAGTGAAGGAGGGGGCGCGGGAAAACTGTTTTTT	CASSEGGGAGKLFF
.	TRBJ2-7	TRBV3-1/TRBV3-2	TRBD2	TGTGCCAGCAGCCGGAGCCATAGCGGGAGGCTTTCCTACGAGCAGTACTTC	CASSRSHSGRLSYEQYF
.	TRBJ1-1	TRBV19	.	TGTGCCAGTAGTCCCACCTCGGGGGTAGTAGTGCCTGAAGCTTTCTTT	CASSPTSGVVVPEAFF
few	TRBJ1-1	TRBV21-1	.	TGTGCCAGCAGTAAACAGTCTATCATGAACACTGAAGCTTTCTTT	CASSKQSIMNTEAFF
.	TRBJ1-5	TRBV2	.	TGTGCCAGCAATACAGGAGGAAGCAATCAGCCCCAGCATTTT	CASNTGGSNQPQHF
once	TRBJ2-7	TRBV14	.	TGTGCCAGCAGCCAAGACCTAGTAACCTACGAGCAGTACTTC	CASSQDLVTYEQYF
.	TRBJ2-1	TRBV5-1	.	TGCGCCAGCAGCATGGACTACAATGAGCAGTTCTTC	CASSMDYNEQFF
.	TRBJ1-5	TRBV27	.	TGTGCCAGCAGTCCCATGTTGGGAGGGGAGTCGCAGCCCCAGCATTTT	CASSPMLGGESQPQHF
.	TRBJ2-1	TRBV7-2	TRBD2	TGTGCCAGCAGCTCACAGACTAGCGGGGGTTTTAATGAGCAGTTCTTC	CASSSQTSGGFNEQFF
.	TRBJ2-1	TRBV10-3	TRBD2	TGTGCCATCAGTGACCCACTTCGCCGCGGAGCGGGGGGAATTGAGCAGTTCTTC	CAISDPLRRGAGGIEQFF
.	TRBJ2-1	TRBV21-1	.	TGTGCCAGCAGCCAGGGGAATGAGCAGTTCTTC	CASSQGNEQFF
.	TRBJ2-1	TRBV9	TRBD2	TGTGCCAGCAGCGTAGGGGCAGCGGGAGGCTACAATGAGCAGTTCTTC	CASSVGAAGGYNEQFF
.	TRBJ2-1	TRBV15	.	TGTGCCACCGGCTGGCACTCCTACAATGAGCAGTTCTTC	CATGWHSYNEQFF
few	TRBJ1-3	TRBV30	.	TGTGCCTGGACGGAAACCGCTGGAAACACCATATATTTT	CAWTETAGNTIYF
.	TRBJ2-5	TRBV25-1	TRBD1	TGTGCCAGCAGTGCAGACAGGGGTATATCCGAGACCCAGTACTTC	CASSADRGISETQYF
.	TRBJ2-7	TRBV18	TRBD2	TGTGCCAGCACCCAGGCAACTAGCGGGAGAGGGTCCTACGAGCAGTACTTC	CASTQATSGRGSYEQYF
.	TRBJ2-2	TRBV30	.	TGTGCCTGGAGTGTAGAGGGACGGATCACCGGGGAGCTGTTTTTT	CAWSVEGRITGELFF
few	TRBJ1-2	TRBV12-3/TRBV12-4	.	TGTGCCAGCAGGTCCGGGGTAAACTATGGCTACACCTTC	CASRSGVNYGYTF
.	TRBJ2-2	TRBV10-2	TRBD2	TGCGCCAGCAGTTCTAGCGGGGGGGCCGGCGGGGAGCTGTTTTTT	CASSSSGGAGGELFF
.	TRBJ1-3	TRBV15	.	TGTGCCACCAGCAGAGATTTAGGTCAGGGCGGAAACACCATATATTTT	CATSRDLGQGGNTIYF
.	TRBJ1-1	TRBV6-1	.	TGTGCCAGCAGTGAAGGGATCCGAGCCATGAACACTGAAGCTTTCTTT	CASSEGIRAMNTEAFF
.	TRBJ1-2	TRBV12-3/TRBV12-4	TRBD1	TGTGCCAGCAGTGGGGGACAGGCCTATGGCTACACCTTC	CASSGGQAYGYTF
.	TRBJ2-5	TRBV11-2	TRBD1	TGTGCCAGCAGCCAGGGGGCCAGGGCCCAAGAGACCCAGTACTTC	CASSQGARAQETQYF
.	TRBJ2-1	TRBV29-1	TRBD1	TGCAGCGTGGGACAGAGACAGAACAATGAGCAGTTCTTC	CSVGQRQNNEQFF
once	TRBJ2-1	TRBV5-1	TRBD2	TGCGCCAGCAGCGCCGGACTAGCGGGGAACAATGAGCAGTTCTTC	CASSAGLAGNNEQFF
few	TRBJ2-2	TRBV5-1	.	TGCGCCAGCAGCTTACTCCTGAACACCGGGGAGCTGTTTTTT	CASSLLLNTGELFF
.	TRBJ1-2	TRBV5-1	.	TGCGCCAGCAGCCCCCCGGATGGGGTATTGGGAGATGGCTACACCTTC	CASSPPDGVLGDGYTF
.	TRBJ1-6	TRBV2	TRBD1	TGTGCCAGCAGTGAGAGGGGATTGGGGACAGGGTCACCCCTCCACTTT	CASSERGLGTGSPLHF
.	TRBJ2-4	TRBV2	.	TGTGCCAGCAGTTGGGCCTACATTCAGTACTTC	CASSWAYIQYF
.	TRBJ2-3	TRBV6-4	.	TGTGCCAGCAGAGGTGACTCCCCCACAGATACGCAGTATTTT	CASRGDSPTDTQYF
.	TRBJ1-1	TRBV5-5	.	TGTGCCAGCAGCTTTAGATCCGGAGAAGCTTTCTTT	CASSFRSGEAFF
.	TRBJ1-5	TRBV11-3	TRBD1	TGTGCCAGCAGCTTACCCGACAGGGCGGAGGATCAGCCCCAGCATTTT	CASSLPDRAEDQPQHF
.	TRBJ2-7	TRBV12-3/TRBV12-4	.	TGTGCCAGCAGTCGCCTACGGGACGAGCAGTACTTC	CASSRLRDEQYF
.	TRBJ1-6	TRBV3-1/TRBV3-2	.	TGTGCCAGCAGCCAACCGTTGGCAAACTATAATTCACCCCTCCACTTT	CASSQPLANYNSPLHF
.	TRBJ2-2	TRBV19	.	TGTGCCACTACCCTGGGGGGGGCGATCACCGGGGAGCTGTTTTTT	CATTLGGAITGELFF
.	TRBJ2-5	TRBV12-5	.	TGTGCTAGTGGTTTGTACGCAGGGTTCCCCCAAGAGACCCAGTACTTC	CASGLYAGFPQETQYF